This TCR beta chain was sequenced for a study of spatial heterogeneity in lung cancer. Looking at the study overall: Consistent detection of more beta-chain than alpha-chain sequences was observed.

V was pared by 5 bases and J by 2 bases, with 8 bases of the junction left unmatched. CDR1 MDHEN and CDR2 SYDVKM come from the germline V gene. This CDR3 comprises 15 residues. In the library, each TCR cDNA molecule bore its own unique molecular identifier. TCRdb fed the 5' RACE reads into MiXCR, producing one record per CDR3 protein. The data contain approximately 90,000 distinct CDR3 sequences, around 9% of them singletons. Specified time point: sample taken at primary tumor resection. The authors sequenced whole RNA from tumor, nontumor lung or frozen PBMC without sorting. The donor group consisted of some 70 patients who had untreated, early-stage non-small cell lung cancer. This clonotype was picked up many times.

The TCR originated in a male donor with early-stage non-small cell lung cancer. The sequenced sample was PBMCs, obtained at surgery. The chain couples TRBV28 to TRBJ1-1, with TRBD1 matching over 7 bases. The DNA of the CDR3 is TGTGCCAGCAGTCGTCCGACAGGGACAAACACTGAAGCTTTCTTT. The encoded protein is CASSRPTGTNTEAFF.